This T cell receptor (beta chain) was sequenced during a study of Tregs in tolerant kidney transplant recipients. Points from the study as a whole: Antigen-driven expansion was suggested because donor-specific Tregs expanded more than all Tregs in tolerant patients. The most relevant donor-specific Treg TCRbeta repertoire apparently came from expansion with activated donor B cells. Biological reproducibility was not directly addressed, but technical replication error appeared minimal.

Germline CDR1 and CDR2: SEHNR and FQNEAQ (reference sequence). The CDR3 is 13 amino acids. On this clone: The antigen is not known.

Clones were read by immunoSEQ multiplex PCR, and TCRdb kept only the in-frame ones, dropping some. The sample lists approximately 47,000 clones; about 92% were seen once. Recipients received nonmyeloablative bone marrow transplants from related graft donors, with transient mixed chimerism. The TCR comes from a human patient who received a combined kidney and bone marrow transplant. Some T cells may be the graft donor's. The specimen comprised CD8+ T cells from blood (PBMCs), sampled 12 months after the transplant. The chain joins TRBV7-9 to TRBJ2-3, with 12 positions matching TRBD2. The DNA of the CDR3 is TGTGGGAGCCGACTAGCGGGGGAAGATACGCAGTATTTT. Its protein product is CGSRLAGEDTQYF. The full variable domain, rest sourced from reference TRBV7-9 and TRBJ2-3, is DTGVSQNPRHKITKRGQNVTFRCDPISEHNRLYWYRQTLGQGPEFLTYFQNEAQLEKSRLLSDRFSAERPKGSFSTLEIQRTEQGDSAMYLCGSRLAGEDTQYFGPGTRLTVL.